This T cell receptor (beta chain) was identified during a study of identifying expanded T cells in peripheral blood. The CDR3 contains 16 residues. V trimming: 2 bases; J trimming: 1 base; junction bases outside the gene matches: 5. In germline, CDR1 is ENHRY, CDR2 SYGVKD. Collection occurred without any documented infections or immune events in donors. Findings and limits, study-wide: Variance in clone template counts between approximately 2-week samples significantly increased with total template count across all healthy donors. Technical replicates showed about 1.2 changed clones; two weeks about 16; four weeks 19.

To note about this clone: Its specificity is unknown.

Sequencing was performed with immunoSEQ multiplex PCR; in TCRdb, only in-frame clones are kept and a portion is missing. The sample contains some 93,000 clones, approximately 91% of which appear only once. The source material was blood. The chain recombines TRBV10-3 with TRBJ1-5; 7 positions match TRBD1. This TCR was recovered from a person between 18 and 70 years old in good health. The CDR3 region is CAISEREGQSNQPQHF. The DNA for the CDR3 is TGTGCCATCAGTGAGCGCGAGGGACAGAGCAATCAGCCCCAGCATTTT.